Listed here are 16 T cell receptor beta chains from one sample, sequenced in a study of shared clonotypes between healthy human individuals. Produced via immunoSEQ multiplex PCR; TCRdb's table is partial and in-frame only. The table records about 1.1 million clones, approximately 75% of them present only once. Sequencing was carried out using memory CD4+ T cells from PBMCs. Subset denoted: CD45RA-negative fraction. The receptor set was obtained from a man in his late teens or twenties in good health. Some clones in this sample may be carry-over from other donors' samples.

V is TRBV10-3 and J is TRBJ2-2; 11 bases align to TRBD1. The germline V gene has CDR1 ENHRY and CDR2 SYGVKD. The J segment lost 7 bases and the V segment lost 7 bases, leaving 8 bases of the junction unmatched. The CDR3 totals 15 residues. In DNA, the CDR3 is TGTGCCATCACTCGGGACAGGGGGAATAACGGGGAGCTGTTTTTT. Protein product: CAITRDRGNNGELFF.

This clone has just a few counts. V and J are TRBV19 and TRBJ2-1, with no clear D. CDR3 length: 12 amino acids. Germline CDR1 and CDR2: LNHDA and SQIVND (reference sequence). The V end lost 4 bases, the J end lost 6 bases, and 7 bases lay between the germline ends. In nucleotides, the CDR3 is TGTGCCAGTAGTAGCCGGGTCAATGAGCAGTTCTTC. This sequence encodes CASSSRVNEQFF. The complete variable domain, with remaining parts taken from reference TRBV19 and TRBJ2-1, reads DGGITQSPKYLFRKEGQNVTLSCEQNLNHDAMYWYRQDPGQGLRLIYYSQIVNDFQKGDIAEGYSVSREKKESFPLTVTSAQKNPTAFYLCASSSRVNEQFFGPGTRLTVL.

The gene calls are TRBV6-6 and TRBJ2-1, with D perhaps matching TRBD1 (5 bases). Germline assignment: CDR1 MNHNY and CDR2 SVGAGI (reference sequence). Trimming removed 2 bases from V and 10 bases from J, with 18 bases in between. The CDR3 is made up of 15 amino acids. DNA of the CDR3: TGTGCCAGCAGTTACGCCCCCGTCCAGGGTACCGAGCAGTTCTTC. This codes for CASSYAPVQGTEQFF.

The gene calls are TRBV4-2 and TRBJ1-4, with D possibly matching TRBD1 (6 bases). The CDR3 is 16 amino acids. Trimming removed 1 base at V and 0 bases at J, with 9 bases between. From germline, CDR1 is LGHNA and CDR2 YNFKEQ. CDR3 sequence: CASSQVGGATNEKLFF. The CDR3 DNA follows: TGTGCCAGCAGCCAAGTAGGGGGAGCAACTAATGAAAAACTGTTTTTT.

The V and J genes are TRBV5-1 and TRBJ2-5; tentative D call: TRBD1 (6 bases). From germline, CDR1 is SGHRS and CDR2 YFSETQ. The CDR3 runs 15 residues. Trimming took 4 bases from V and 4 from J, leaving 17 bases between them. The CDR3 protein is CASSLFKQGTETQYF. The CDR3, as DNA: TGCGCCAGCAGCCTTTTTAAACAGGGAACAGAGACCCAGTACTTC.

The rearrangement links TRBV27 to TRBJ1-1; the D gene is possibly TRBD1 (6 bases). V shed 5 bases and J shed 1 base, with 8 bases lying between them. CDR3 length: 13 residues. The germline gives CDR1 MNHEY, CDR2 SMNVEV (reference sequence). CDR3 amino acids: CASSGQRNTEAFF. CDR3 DNA sequence: TGTGCCAGCAGTGGACAGAGGAACACTGAAGCTTTCTTT.

V usage is TRBV4-3 and J usage is TRBJ1-5, with D perhaps matching TRBD1 (5 bases). Germline loops: CDR1 LGHNA, CDR2 YSLEER. V was pared by 5 bases and J by 4 bases, with 12 bases between. The CDR3 totals 14 residues. In DNA, the CDR3 is TGCGCCAGCAGCTCCAGGGTCGGAAATCAGCCCCAGCATTTT. Translated, it gives CASSSRVGNQPQHF.

The rearrangement uses TRBV29-1 and TRBJ2-5; D ambiguous. V dropped 5 bases and J dropped 5 bases, with 6 bases sitting between them. The germline V gene has CDR1 SQVTM and CDR2 ANQGSEA. The CDR3 covers 10 residues. CDR3 sequence: CSVSKETQYF. CDR3 bases: TGCAGCGTTTCCAAGGAGACCCAGTACTTC. Using reference TRBV29-1 and TRBJ2-5 for the parts outside the CDR3, the full variable domain is SAVISQKPSRDICQRGTSLTIQCQVDSQVTMMFWYRQQPGQSLTLIATANQGSEATYESGFVIDKFPISRPNLTFSTLTVSNMSPEDSSIYLCSVSKETQYFGPGTRLLVL.

A few counts support this clone. This rearrangement joins TRBV7-9 to TRBJ1-3; possibly TRBD1 for D (5 bases). The CDR3 extends over 17 amino acids. V lost 1 base, J lost 0 bases, and 13 bases lay in between. The germline V gene encodes CDR1 SEHNR and CDR2 FQNEAQ (reference sequence). The CDR3 region is CASSLGAGRLSGNTIYF. As DNA, the CDR3 is TGTGCCAGCAGCTTAGGGGCGGGACGGCTCTCTGGAAACACCATATATTTT.

In nucleotides, the CDR3 is TGTGCCAGCAGCCCCCGGGACGCCCTTTCTGCTGAGCAGTTCTTC. Translating it yields CASSPRDALSAEQFF. The chain links TRBV7-7 to TRBJ2-1; TRBD1 or TRBD2 may be the D gene (5 bases each). The V and J ends lost 5 bases and 9 bases respectively, with 20 bases between them. Germline loops: CDR1 SSHAT, CDR2 FNYEAQ (reference sequence). This CDR3 spans 15 amino acids.

J is TRBJ2-7 and V is TRBV2, with 8 bases identical to TRBD2. This CDR3 spans 14 amino acids. V trimming: 1 base; J trimming: 3 bases; junction bases outside the gene matches: 2. Germline lookup yields CDR1 SNHLY and CDR2 FYNNEI. CDR3: CASSEEGLVYEQYF. The CDR3 DNA sequence: TGTGCCAGCAGTGAAGAGGGACTAGTCTACGAGCAGTACTTC.

The chain links TRBV28 to TRBJ2-5, with no clear D. V lost 11 bases, J lost 2 bases, and 15 bases lay in between. The germline CDR1 and CDR2 sequences are MDHEN and SYDVKM. The CDR3 contains 13 residues. The CDR3, as DNA: TGTGCCTCTTTATCCCCATTTCAAGAGACCCAGTACTTC. It codes for CASLSPFQETQYF. Looking up the rest from reference TRBV28 and TRBJ2-5 gives the full variable domain: DVKVTQSSRYLVKRTGEKVFLECVQDMDHENMFWYRQDPGLGLRLIYFSYDVKMKEKGDIPEGYSVSREKKERFSLILESASTNQTSMYLCASLSPFQETQYFGPGTRLLVL.

CDR3 nucleotides: TGTGCCAGCTCACCTCGGGGGGGACAAGCGAACACTGAAGCTTTCTTT. It encodes CASSPRGGQANTEAFF. V usage is TRBV18 and J usage is TRBJ1-1, with D possibly matching TRBD1 (6 bases). Trimming removed 3 bases at V and 1 base at J, with 15 bases between. CDR3 length: 16 amino acids. Germline V gene data show CDR1 as KGHSH and CDR2 as LQKENI. Looking up the rest from reference TRBV18 and TRBJ1-1 gives the full variable domain: NAGVMQNPRHLVRRRGQEARLRCSPMKGHSHVYWYRQLPEEGLKFMVYLQKENIIDESGMPKERFSAEFPKEGPSILRIQQVVRGDSAAYFCASSPRGGQANTEAFFGQGTRLTVV.

The chain uses TRBV18 and TRBJ2-5; TRBD2 matches 7 bases. The CDR3 is 15 residues long. Trimming removed 3 bases from V and 5 bases from J; junction bases left unmatched: 9. Germline loops: CDR1 KGHSH, CDR2 LQKENI. The CDR3 here is CASSPQREGMETQYF. The CDR3 nucleotides are TGTGCCAGCTCACCCCAGCGGGAAGGGATGGAGACCCAGTACTTC.

The V and J genes are TRBV2 and TRBJ2-5; tentative D call: TRBD1 (7 bases). The V gene's germline CDR1 is SNHLY and CDR2 FYNNEI. This CDR3 contains 14 residues. V lost 6 bases to trimming and J lost 5 bases, with 16 bases between them. This CDR3 is CASREGASGETQYF. DNA of the CDR3: TGTGCCAGCAGGGAGGGGGCGTCTGGGGAGACCCAGTACTTC.

The chain is built from TRBV4-1 and TRBJ2-1; tentatively, D is TRBD1 (6 bases). V lost 5 bases and J 1 base, leaving 12 bases between the germline ends. CDR1 and CDR2 (germline): MGHRA, YSYEKL. The CDR3 loop spans 15 amino acids. In nucleotides, the CDR3 is TGCGCCAGCAGCAATTTAGGACAGTCCTACAATGAGCAGTTCTTC. This codes for CASSNLGQSYNEQFF.